Listed below are T cell receptor beta chains from one sample, sequenced in a study of PD-L1 blockade in urothelial cancer. Only in-frame clones appear in the TCRdb table, and some are missing; sequencing was by immunoSEQ multiplex PCR. The sample records tens of thousands of clones, approximately 89% being singletons. Sequenced here: PBMCs, sampled around atezolizumab (anti-PD-L1) treatment. The receptors originated from a woman in her sixties with urothelial cancer. CDR3s include the opening cysteine and the closing phenylalanine or tryptophan. Fields, in order: V gene, J gene, clone size, D gene, CDR3 DNA, CDR3 protein. A D gene is named only where the DNA matches it firmly. Clone size is shown for a subset of rows, as once, few, many or a class of expanded clone.

V gene: TRBV28; J gene: TRBJ2-2; clone size: -; D gene: TRBD1; CDR3 DNA: TGTGCCAGCAATCTCCGGGACAGGGGGCTGGTCACCGGGGAGCTGTTTTTT; CDR3 protein: CASNLRDRGLVTGELFF
V gene: TRBV6-5; J gene: TRBJ2-7; clone size: -; D gene: TRBD2; CDR3 DNA: TGTGCCAGCAGTTACCAAGGGATGGGAGGGAAAGAGCAGTACTTC; CDR3 protein: CASSYQGMGGKEQYF
V gene: TRBV11-3; J gene: TRBJ2-1; clone size: -; D gene: TRBD2; CDR3 DNA: TGTGCCAGCAGCTCAGGGCGGGAGGGCCCCTACAATGAGCAGTTCTTC; CDR3 protein: CASSSGREGPYNEQFF
V gene: TRBV11-2; J gene: TRBJ2-7; clone size: -; D gene: TRBD1; CDR3 DNA: TGTGCCAGCATGAGTTTGGACAGGGGCATTTACTACGAGCAGTACTTC; CDR3 protein: CASMSLDRGIYYEQYF
V gene: TRBV5-1; J gene: TRBJ2-2; clone size: -; D gene: -; CDR3 DNA: TGCGCCAGCAGCTTGTCTTTAGAGGCCGCGAACACCGGGGAGCTGTTTTTT; CDR3 protein: CASSLSLEAANTGELFF
V gene: TRBV7-2; J gene: TRBJ1-2; clone size: -; D gene: TRBD1; CDR3 DNA: TGTGCCAGCAGCCCCCCAACCGGGACAGCCATGTATGGCTACACCTTC; CDR3 protein: CASSPPTGTAMYGYTF
V gene: TRBV7-2; J gene: TRBJ2-7; clone size: -; D gene: -; CDR3 DNA: TGTGCCAGCAGGCACAGAGTAGGAAACTCCTACGAGCAGTACTTC; CDR3 protein: CASRHRVGNSYEQYF
V gene: TRBV5-1; J gene: TRBJ2-5; clone size: once; D gene: -; CDR3 DNA: TGCGCCAGCAGTCGCCCGGACAGCTCGTCAGAGACCCAGTACTTC; CDR3 protein: CASSRPDSSSETQYF
V gene: TRBV4-1; J gene: TRBJ2-3; clone size: -; D gene: -; CDR3 DNA: TGCGCCAGCAGCCAAGTTACCGGGAGAGCAGATACGCAGTATTTT; CDR3 protein: CASSQVTGRADTQYF
V gene: TRBV5-4; J gene: TRBJ2-3; clone size: once; D gene: -; CDR3 DNA: TGTGCCAGCAGCTTGGTTACAGGGCCTAGCACAGATACGCAGTATTTT; CDR3 protein: CASSLVTGPSTDTQYF
V gene: TRBV5-4; J gene: TRBJ1-2; clone size: few; D gene: TRBD1; CDR3 DNA: TGTGCCAGCAGCTTGTTACAGGGGATGAGTGGCTACACCTTC; CDR3 protein: CASSLLQGMSGYTF
V gene: TRBV9; J gene: TRBJ2-1; clone size: -; D gene: TRBD2; CDR3 DNA: TGTGCCAGCAGCGCCCTCCTAGCGGCCTACAATGAGCAGTTCTTC; CDR3 protein: CASSALLAAYNEQFF
V gene: TRBV10-1; J gene: TRBJ2-7; clone size: -; D gene: TRBD2; CDR3 DNA: TGCGCCAGCGGACTAGCGGTACCCGCCTACGAGCAGTACTTC; CDR3 protein: CASGLAVPAYEQYF
V gene: TRBV19; J gene: TRBJ2-5; clone size: -; D gene: TRBD2; CDR3 DNA: TGTGCCAGTAGTATAGGTGCGGGAGGGCCCCGGGAGACCCAGTACTTC; CDR3 protein: CASSIGAGGPRETQYF
V gene: TRBV19; J gene: TRBJ2-3; clone size: once; D gene: -; CDR3 DNA: TGTGCCAGTAGTATACGAAACCAGCGCAGCACAGATACGCAGTATTTT; CDR3 protein: CASSIRNQRSTDTQYF
V gene: TRBV19; J gene: TRBJ2-3; clone size: once; D gene: -; CDR3 DNA: TGTGCCAGTAGTTTCCGACTCCTAGATACGCAGTATTTT; CDR3 protein: CASSFRLLDTQYF
V gene: TRBV5-6; J gene: TRBJ2-1; clone size: -; D gene: TRBD2; CDR3 DNA: TGTGCCAGCAGCTTGGGTGGACTAGTTTATGAGCAGTTCTTC; CDR3 protein: CASSLGGLVYEQFF
V gene: TRBV11-2; J gene: TRBJ1-2; clone size: -; D gene: TRBD1; CDR3 DNA: TGTGCCAGCAGCGTCGACAGGGGGCGAGGCTACACCTTC; CDR3 protein: CASSVDRGRGYTF
V gene: TRBV5-6; J gene: TRBJ2-7; clone size: -; D gene: -; CDR3 DNA: TGTGCCAGCAGCTGGACGGGAGAGCAGTACTTC; CDR3 protein: CASSWTGEQYF
V gene: TRBV28; J gene: TRBJ2-1; clone size: -; D gene: -; CDR3 DNA: TGTGCCAGCAGTTTTAGTACAGGGCGGTACAATGAGCAGTTCTTC; CDR3 protein: CASSFSTGRYNEQFF
V gene: TRBV7-9; J gene: TRBJ2-1; clone size: few; D gene: -; CDR3 DNA: TGTGCCAGCAGCGCCGTCCGGGACAACTACAATGAGCAGTTCTTC; CDR3 protein: CASSAVRDNYNEQFF
V gene: TRBV11-2; J gene: TRBJ2-1; clone size: -; D gene: TRBD1; CDR3 DNA: TGTGCCAGCAGCTTTGGGACAGGGGGCTTCTATGAGCAGTTCTTC; CDR3 protein: CASSFGTGGFYEQFF
V gene: TRBV28; J gene: TRBJ1-5; clone size: -; D gene: -; CDR3 DNA: TGTGCCAGCAGTAGTATACAGGGTCTCCATCAGCCCCAGCATTTT; CDR3 protein: CASSSIQGLHQPQHF
V gene: TRBV6-1; J gene: TRBJ2-4; clone size: -; D gene: -; CDR3 DNA: TGTGCCAGCAGTTTGGACAGACAAATCAAAAACATTCAGTACTTC; CDR3 protein: CASSLDRQIKNIQYF
V gene: TRBV4-3; J gene: TRBJ2-7; clone size: -; D gene: TRBD2; CDR3 DNA: TGCGCCAGCAGCCAAGATCAGGGACTAGCCTACGAGCAGTACTTC; CDR3 protein: CASSQDQGLAYEQYF